Listed here are 16 T cell receptor beta chains from one sample, sequenced in a study of T cells after yellow fever vaccination. Using its own MiXCR run on the 5' RACE reads, TCRdb lists one record per CDR3 protein. The sample lists 400,000 or so distinct CDR3 sequences; under 7.5% were seen once. Here the sequenced sample was PBMCs, taken 5 days after the yellow fever booster vaccination. These receptors were collected from a man aged 30 to 39 who received the YFV17D yellow fever vaccine.

The table lists this clonotype with a few counts. The rearrangement uses TRBV29-1 and TRBJ2-5, with TRBD1 matching 8 bases. CDR3 size: 13 residues. Looked up from germline, CDR1 is SQVTM and CDR2 is ANQGSEA. V dropped 4 bases and J dropped 5; count of bases not matched to a gene: 6. The CDR3 region is CSVAGQAGETQYF. CDR3 bases: TGCAGCGTTGCGGGACAGGCCGGGGAGACCCAGTACTTC.

The chain recombines TRBV28 with TRBJ2-1, with unresolved D. Trimming took off 4 bases at V and 5 bases at J, with 36 bases between the two ends. CDR3 size: 22 residues. The V gene's germline CDR1 is MDHEN and CDR2 SYDVKM. CDR3 sequence (DNA): TGTGCCAGCAGTTCAATCCTCACCAGGCCGGGTGAGTGGTGGCGACCGGACAATGAGCAGTTCTTC. Amino acids: CASSSILTRPGEWWRPDNEQFF. The full variable domain, completed using reference TRBV28 and TRBJ2-1, is DVKVTQSSRYLVKRTGEKVFLECVQDMDHENMFWYRQDPGLGLRLIYFSYDVKMKEKGDIPEGYSVSREKKERFSLILESASTNQTSMYLCASSSILTRPGEWWRPDNEQFFGPGTRLTVL.

In regard to this clonotype: This may stem from a read error, because a much larger clone lies one nucleotide away. The V gene is TRBV7-2, the J gene TRBJ1-1; TRBD1 agrees at 9 bases. The CDR3 has 14 amino acids. V trimming: 7 bases; J trimming: 4 bases; junction bases outside the gene matches: 7. Germline V gene data show CDR1 as SGHTA and CDR2 as FQGNSA. The CDR3 protein is CASNGRDRATEAFF. CDR3 nucleotide sequence: TGTGCCAGCAACGGCAGGGACAGGGCCACTGAAGCTTTCTTT.

This clonotype was seen more than once but under ten times. This chain joins TRBV5-4 and TRBJ2-2, with D possibly TRBD1 on 6 matching bases. The CDR3 is 14 amino acids. Germline values: CDR1 SGHNT, CDR2 YYREEE (reference sequence). Deletions cut 0 bases from V and 7 bases from J, with 10 bases between. The CDR3 loop reads CASSLDRADGELFF. CDR3 in DNA: TGTGCCAGCAGCTTGGACAGGGCCGACGGGGAGCTGTTTTTT. Variable domain in full (rest from reference TRBV5-4 and TRBJ2-2): ETGVTQSPTHLIKTRGQQVTLRCSSQSGHNTVSWYQQALGQGPQFIFQYYREEENGRGNFPPRFSGLQFPNYSSELNVNALELDDSALYLCASSLDRADGELFFGEGSRLTVL.

V and J are TRBV15 and TRBJ2-1; a weak D match, TRBD2 (6 bases). The germline V gene encodes CDR1 LNHNV and CDR2 YYDKDF (reference sequence). The CDR3 runs to 15 residues. Trimming pared 7 bases from V and 9 bases from J, leaving 22 bases between. CDR3 nucleotides: TGTGCCACCACCCCTCAGCGGGCAGGTTGGGCTGAGCAGTTCTTC. Amino acid sequence: CATTPQRAGWAEQFF.

The chain uses TRBV12-3 or TRBV12-4 and TRBJ2-5; no clear D gene. The V end was cut by 7 bases, the J end by 5 bases, with 14 bases between. There are 13 residues in the CDR3. In DNA form, the CDR3 reads TGTGCCAGCACCAGACTCGTGGGGGAGACCCAGTACTTC. Translating it yields CASTRLVGETQYF.

This clonotype has just a few counts. V is TRBV7-2 and J is TRBJ2-3; 8 bases are a match to TRBD1. The CDR3 covers 15 residues. Per germline, CDR1 SGHTA and CDR2 FQGNSA. V shed 0 bases and J 7 bases; nucleotides not matched to a gene: 6. The CDR3: CASSLALDRVNTQYF. For the CDR3, the DNA is TGTGCCAGCAGCTTAGCTCTGGACAGGGTAAATACGCAGTATTTT. The full variable domain, rest sourced from reference TRBV7-2 and TRBJ2-3, is GAGVSQSPSNKVTEKGKDVELRCDPISGHTALYWYRQSLGQGLEFLIYFQGNSAPDKSGLPSDRFSAERTGGSVSTLTIQRTQQEDSAVYLCASSLALDRVNTQYFGPGTRLTVL.

This clonotype appeared many times. CDR3 sequence (DNA): TGTGCCAGCAGCTTAATCGAAGACGGGTATAAGAATGAGCAGTTCTTC. This gives the protein CASSLIEDGYKNEQFF. The chain employs TRBV7-2 and TRBJ2-1; D is ambiguous. From germline, CDR1 is SGHTA and CDR2 FQGNSA. The CDR3 extends over 16 amino acids. V shed 2 bases and J shed 7 bases, with 18 bases lying between them.

This rearrangement joins TRBV7-3 to TRBJ1-2; no firm D call. V lost 1 base and J lost 7, with 10 bases in between. Germline loops: CDR1 SGHTA, CDR2 FQGTGA. The CDR3 has 13 residues. The CDR3, as DNA: TGTGCCAGCAGCTTAATCGTGGCAGGTGGCTACACCTTC. Protein product: CASSLIVAGGYTF.

The chain carries TRBV2 and TRBJ2-1, with 13 bases fitting TRBD2. V gave up 8 bases and J gave up 8 bases; unmatched junction bases: 3. The CDR3 is made up of 13 amino acids. CDR1 is SNHLY and CDR2 is FYNNEI in the germline V gene. DNA of the CDR3: TGTGCCAGCGCCGGACTAGCGGGAGATGAGCAGTTCTTC. It codes for CASAGLAGDEQFF.

The chain combines TRBV6-2 or TRBV6-3 with TRBJ2-1, with 14 nucleotides matching TRBD2. Germline values: CDR1 MNHEY, CDR2 SVGEGT. After removal of 5 bases from V and 4 bases from J, the junction contained 4 bases not matched to a gene. The CDR3 totals 16 residues. CDR3 nucleotides: TGTGCCAGCAGTCACCGGACTAGCGGGGGGTACAATGAGCAGTTCTTC. Translated, it gives CASSHRTSGGYNEQFF.

In this sample, this clonotype turned up a few times. The genes are TRBV25-1 and TRBJ2-2; 7 positions agree with TRBD1. The CDR3 runs 17 residues. Germline-derived CDR1 and CDR2 are MGHDK and SYGVNS. V gave up 4 bases and J gave up 1 base; unmatched junction bases: 9. The CDR3 loop is CASSGHWTGLNTGELFF. DNA of the CDR3: TGTGCCAGCAGTGGACACTGGACAGGTTTGAACACCGGGGAGCTGTTTTTT.

At least ten counts were recorded for this clonotype. This chain links TRBV5-6 with TRBJ2-1; 12 bases are shared with TRBD2. The CDR3 loop spans 16 amino acids. CDR1 is SGHDT and CDR2 is YYEEEE in the germline V gene. Germline trimming cut 0 bases from V and 6 bases from J; bases unmatched to any gene: 4. Here the CDR3 reads CASSLVGTSGRNEQFF. In DNA, the CDR3 is TGTGCCAGCAGCTTGGTCGGGACTAGCGGGCGCAATGAGCAGTTCTTC.

This chain joins TRBV11-2 and TRBJ2-3; TRBD2 matches 10 bases. CDR3 length: 18 residues. Germline CDR1 SGHAT, CDR2 FQNNGV. V gave up 4 bases and J gave up 4 bases; unmatched junction bases: 14. The CDR3 sequence is CASSWGRASGSKADTQYF. The CDR3 coding sequence is TGTGCCAGCAGCTGGGGGAGGGCTAGCGGGAGTAAAGCAGATACGCAGTATTTT.

This clonotype came up a few times. The rearrangement joins TRBV12-3 or TRBV12-4 to TRBJ1-5; 7 bases are a match to TRBD1. The CDR3 has 15 amino acids. V shed 5 bases, J shed 7 bases, and the junction held 11 bases outside the gene matches. The CDR3 nucleotides read TGTGCCAGCAGTCAAAACAGGGGTTCCACGCAGCCCCAGCATTTT. It yields the protein CASSQNRGSTQPQHF.

This clonotype has just a few counts. The chain employs TRBV3-1 and TRBJ1-5, with D perhaps matching TRBD1 (5 bases). CDR3 size: 14 residues. V was trimmed by 4 bases and J by 4 bases, leaving 11 bases between them. CDR1 and CDR2 (germline): LGHDT, YNNKEL (reference sequence). CDR3 DNA sequence: TGTGCCAGCAGCCCTGGGACGGTTAATCAGCCCCAGCATTTT. Its translation is CASSPGTVNQPQHF. The variable domain in full, with the rest retrieved from reference TRBV3-1 and TRBJ1-5, is DTAVSQTPKYLVTQMGNDKSIKCEQNLGHDTMYWYKQDSKKFLKIMFSYNNKELIINETVPNRFSPKSPDKAHLNLHINSLELGDSAVYFCASSPGTVNQPQHFGDGTRLSIL.